This T cell receptor (beta chain) was sequenced in a study of blood T cell repertoires in COVID-19. Study processing details: Reference gene primer amplification in the assay estimated nucleated cell counts. TCRdb keeps only in-frame clones here, not all; method: immunoSEQ multiplex PCR. From that table come the V and J calls and clone size; the DNA was used to work out D and trimming. This table holds around 480,000 clones, 75% to 90% found once. The length of the CDR3 is 14 residues. Trimming left V 2 bases short and J 4 bases short, with 11 bases between. The V gene's germline CDR1 is SEHNR and CDR2 FQNEAQ (reference sequence). Individuals drawn from around 25 US areas were roughly 18 to 95 years old.

The receptor's source is a young woman who had recovered from COVID-19. Sequencing used PBMCs or T cells enriched from blood (not recorded which). The gene calls are TRBV7-9 and TRBJ1-2; no clear D gene. DNA of the CDR3: TGTGCCAGCAGCTTAATCGCGGCATCCTATGGCTACACCTTC. Residues: CASSLIAASYGYTF.